Listed below are T cell receptor beta chains from one sample, sequenced in a study of radiotherapy plus CTLA-4 blockade in lung cancer. Here immunoSEQ multiplex PCR was the method, and the copy in TCRdb shows in-frame clones only, minus some. The data contain 80,000 or so clones, under 80% of them singletons. The sequencing used peripheral blood, collected from a patient treated with radiotherapy plus ipilimumab. These receptors were taken from a human donor with non-small cell lung cancer whose response to radiotherapy plus ipilimumab could not be evaluated. Some clones in this sample may be carry-over from other donors' samples. CDR3s leave out the opening cysteine and the closing phenylalanine or tryptophan. The D gene is left open where the match is weak. Where a row states a size, it is once, few, many or the class of an expanded clone; other rows omit it.

d_gene | abundance | j_gene | v_gene | CDR3aa
NA | NA | TRBJ1-1 | TRBV5-1 | ASSHLGRGDTEAF
NA | NA | TRBJ2-2 | TRBV6-4 | ATPWTANTGELF
TRBD2 | medium-sized | TRBJ2-3 | TRBV4-1 | ASSHPVAGGADTQY
TRBD2 | NA | TRBJ2-4 | TRBV11-2 | ASSSGLAGWDIQY
NA | NA | TRBJ1-5 | TRBV21-1 | ASSTRGGGQGGGQPQH
NA | NA | TRBJ2-7 | TRBV28 | ASSVLGASYEQY
NA | NA | TRBJ1-5 | TRBV19 | ASRGRDSRQPQH
TRBD2 | once | TRBJ2-1 | TRBV27 | ASRSSGGSYNEQF
NA | once | TRBJ1-2 | TRBV30 | AWSDAHGGNYGYT
TRBD1 | NA | TRBJ2-2 | TRBV11-2 | ASREGATGELF
TRBD2 | NA | TRBJ2-3 | TRBV9 | ASSPRGDYPTDTQY
NA | NA | TRBJ2-2 | TRBV18 | ASSPQGNTGELF
NA | NA | TRBJ1-5 | TRBV2 | ASSTRTANNQPQH
TRBD1 | NA | TRBJ2-3 | TRBV18 | ASSPWDRSTDTQY
TRBD2 | NA | TRBJ2-5 | TRBV9 | ASSELAGPQETQY
TRBD2 | NA | TRBJ2-2 | TRBV6-4 | ASSGSRGRTGELF
TRBD1 | NA | TRBJ1-6 | TRBV5-6 | ASSLADRGYSPLH
NA | NA | TRBJ1-1 | TRBV18 | ASSPSPGEAF
NA | NA | TRBJ2-7 | TRBV2 | ASSSKEGSEQY
NA | NA | TRBJ2-7 | TRBV5-4 | ASSRSTGHNEQY
TRBD2 | NA | TRBJ2-3 | TRBV7-3 | ASSFIAGADTQY
TRBD1 | NA | TRBJ1-2 | TRBV28 | ASSPGTENYGYT
NA | NA | TRBJ1-5 | TRBV7-2 | ASSLEAGVSNQPQH
NA | NA | TRBJ2-1 | TRBV29-1 | SVEDLGQSYNEQF
NA | once | TRBJ1-3 | TRBV11-2 | ASSQGAAGNTIY
NA | NA | TRBJ2-5 | TRBV5-4 | ASSLRGTQETQY
TRBD2 | NA | TRBJ2-5 | TRBV7-2 | ASSPGASGGAETQY
NA | NA | TRBJ1-4 | TRBV7-8 | ASSQATDPVF
NA | NA | TRBJ1-3 | TRBV6-1 | ASSVHRGSGGNTIY
NA | NA | TRBJ2-7 | TRBV5-6 | ASSLVSSSYEQY
NA | few | TRBJ2-1 | TRBV5-1 | ASSTRDGSYNEQF
TRBD1 | NA | TRBJ1-1 | TRBV4-1 | ASSQAHRGRTEAF